Following are 25 T cell receptor beta chains from one sample sequenced in a study of PD-1 and CTLA-4 blockade in melanoma. TCRdb's copy holds only in-frame clones and misses some; the assay was immunoSEQ multiplex PCR. In the table there are 7,000 to 9,000 clones, 80% of which are singletons. This sample comprised CD8+ T cells from peripheral blood, obtained before anti-PD-1 treatment. The receptors stem from a human donor with melanoma.

V is TRBV13 and J is TRBJ1-1; D gene uncertain. The CDR3 is 13 residues long. With 3 bases removed from V and 1 base from J, the gap between germline ends came to 6 bases. Germline CDR1 PRHDT, CDR2 FYEKMQ (reference sequence). The CDR3 reads CASSLAENTEAFF. CDR3 in DNA: TGTGCCAGCAGCTTGGCAGAGAACACTGAAGCTTTCTTT.

CDR3 region: CASSPGGAGANVLTF. As DNA, the CDR3 is TGTGCCAGCAGCCCAGGGGGCGCTGGGGCCAACGTCCTGACTTTC. This chain joins TRBV5-5 and TRBJ2-6; 8 nucleotides line up with TRBD1. J gave up 2 bases and V 4 bases, and 2 bases lay outside the gene matches. From germline, CDR1 is SGHKS and CDR2 YYEKEE (reference sequence). The CDR3 covers 15 residues.

The chain employs TRBV9 and TRBJ2-1; D is perhaps TRBD1 or TRBD2 (5 bases each). The CDR3 consists of 15 residues. Trimming removed 3 bases at V and 10 bases at J, with 20 bases between. Germline loops: CDR1 SGDLS, CDR2 YYNGEE. The CDR3 DNA reads as TGTGCCAGCAGCGCCGCATCCCATGAGGGACGGGAGCAGTTCTTC. Its translation is CASSAASHEGREQFF.

This sequence joins TRBV5-5 and TRBJ1-2, with TRBD1 as a possible D gene (6 bases). V lost 0 bases to trimming and J lost 8 bases, with 17 bases between them. The germline CDR1 and CDR2 sequences are SGHKS and YYEKEE (reference sequence). The length of the CDR3 is 15 residues. The CDR3 DNA reads as TGTGCCAGCAGCTTGGACAAGACAGGATATGTCGGCTACACCTTC. Its translation is CASSLDKTGYVGYTF.

DNA of the CDR3: TGTGCCAGCAGCGTAGATCTCTCGCCAGAAGCTTTCTTT. Translating gives CASSVDLSPEAFF. V and J are TRBV9 and TRBJ1-1; no reliable D call. The length of the CDR3 is 13 residues. V dropped 0 bases and J dropped 8 bases, with 11 bases sitting between them. The germline gives CDR1 SGDLS, CDR2 YYNGEE.

The chain employs TRBV7-2 and TRBJ1-5; D is perhaps TRBD1 (5 bases). Germline CDR1 and CDR2: SGHTA and FQGNSA. Trimming shortened V by 4 bases and J by 5 bases, and 9 bases separated the two germline ends. The CDR3 is 13 residues long. For the CDR3, the DNA is TGTGCCAGCAGCTCCTGGGGGGATCAGCCCCAGCATTTT. The encoded protein is CASSSWGDQPQHF.

The chain links TRBV27 to TRBJ2-1; D gene ambiguous. Germline V gene data show CDR1 as MNHEY and CDR2 as SMNVEV (reference sequence). Trimming shortened V by 5 bases and J by 0 bases, and 11 bases separated the two germline ends. The CDR3 is made up of 15 amino acids. The CDR3 spells CASSVGLSSYNEQFF. DNA for the CDR3: TGTGCCAGCAGTGTCGGGCTCAGCTCCTACAATGAGCAGTTCTTC.

This clone is labeled as medium-sized. This chain uses TRBV7-8 with TRBJ1-3; D unclear. CDR3 length: 14 residues. Germline CDR1 is SGHVS and CDR2 is FQNEAQ. Trimming took 1 base from V and 0 from J, leaving 4 bases between them. This chain's CDR3 is CASSLDSSGNTIYF. DNA of the CDR3: TGTGCCAGCAGCTTAGACAGCTCTGGAAACACCATATATTTT.

V usage is TRBV29-1 and J usage is TRBJ2-2; D unclear. The V and J ends lost 3 bases and 1 base respectively, with 6 bases between them. The CDR3 consists of 13 residues. Germline-derived CDR1 and CDR2 are SQVTM and ANQGSEA. The DNA for the CDR3 is TGCAGCGTTGATAGATTGAACACCGGGGAGCTGTTTTTT. Protein: CSVDRLNTGELFF.

This rearrangement joins TRBV30 to TRBJ2-7, with 8 bases matching TRBD1. CDR3 size: 14 residues. Germline trimming cut 0 bases from V and 7 bases from J; bases unmatched to any gene: 8. Germline CDR1 is GTSNPN and CDR2 is SVGIG (reference sequence). Here the CDR3 reads CAWSVGAGTGEQYF. For the CDR3, the DNA is TGTGCCTGGAGTGTAGGAGCAGGGACAGGTGAGCAGTACTTC.

Details on this clone: Other DNA sequences in the sample encode the same CDR3. J is TRBJ1-5 and V is TRBV24-1; D not resolved. The CDR3 extends over 14 amino acids. V gave up 4 bases and J gave up 1 base, with 7 bases separating them. Germline loops: CDR1 KGHDR, CDR2 SFDVKD. This CDR3 reads CATSDLDSNQPQHF. In DNA form, the CDR3 reads TGTGCCACCAGTGACCTGGACAGCAATCAGCCCCAGCATTTT.

This clone is judged medium-sized. The V and J genes are TRBV7-9 and TRBJ1-2; 8 positions match TRBD1. Trimming took 4 bases from V and 3 from J; bases not matched to a gene: 7. There are 15 residues in the CDR3. In germline, CDR1 is SEHNR, CDR2 FQNEAQ (reference sequence). The CDR3 region has the DNA TGTGCCAGCAGCTCGGGACAGGAGATATACTATGGCTACACCTTC. It translates to CASSSGQEIYYGYTF.

The chain has TRBV4-3 and TRBJ2-7; the D gene could be TRBD1 or TRBD2 (5 bases each). Per the germline V gene, CDR1 is LGHNA and CDR2 is YSLEER. The CDR3 length is 15 residues. The V end lost 0 bases, the J end lost 3 bases, and 12 bases lay between the germline ends. The CDR3 region is CASSQDRDRFYEQYF. DNA for the CDR3: TGCGCCAGCAGCCAAGATAGGGACCGATTCTACGAGCAGTACTTC.

This sequence joins TRBV7-2 and TRBJ2-7; 11 bases line up with TRBD1. The CDR3 spans 16 residues. V shed 1 base, J shed 4 bases, and the junction held 6 bases outside the gene matches. Per germline, CDR1 SGHTA and CDR2 FQGNSA. The CDR3 here is CASSLGTGGGFYEQYF. As DNA, the CDR3 is TGTGCCAGCAGCTTAGGGACAGGGGGCGGCTTTTACGAGCAGTACTTC.

J is TRBJ1-1 and V is TRBV6-2 or TRBV6-3; no clear D gene. The V end was cut by 1 base, the J end by 3 bases, with 6 bases between. CDR3 length equals 13 residues. Germline assignment: CDR1 MNHEY and CDR2 SVGEGT. Here the CDR3 DNA reads TGTGCCAGCAGTTACTACGGATACACTGAAGCTTTCTTT. As protein: CASSYYGYTEAFF.

This chain joins TRBV7-6 and TRBJ2-2; no reliable D call. Germline V lookup: CDR1 SGHVS, CDR2 FNYEAQ. CDR3 length equals 13 residues. With 5 bases removed from V and 1 base from J, the gap between germline ends came to 5 bases. The CDR3 protein is CASSPLNTGELFF. CDR3 nucleotides: TGTGCCAGCAGCCCACTGAACACCGGGGAGCTGTTTTTT.

V usage is TRBV3-1 (or the pseudogene TRBV3-2) and J usage is TRBJ1-6; D is uncertain. Trimming took off 0 bases at V and 1 base at J, with 7 bases between the two ends. This CDR3 has 16 residues. CDR1 is LGHDT and CDR2 is YNNKEL in the germline V gene (reference sequence). The CDR3 protein is CASSQEEGSYNSPLHF. CDR3 coding DNA: TGTGCCAGCAGCCAAGAAGAGGGATCCTATAATTCACCCCTCCACTTT.

The chain recombines TRBV27 with TRBJ2-7, with TRBD2 matching over 8 bases. This CDR3 has 14 residues. CDR1 is MNHEY, CDR2 SMNVEV, per germline (reference sequence). V was clipped by 8 bases and J by 2 bases; unmatched bases: 8. Here the CDR3 DNA reads TGTGCCAGCGGGGAGCGGGAGCCCCCCTACGAGCAGTACTTC. Its translation: CASGEREPPYEQYF.

In its sample, this clone was seen a few times. V usage is TRBV11-2 and J usage is TRBJ2-7; 8 bases map to TRBD2. The germline V gene has CDR1 SGHAT and CDR2 FQNNGV. CDR3 length equals 15 residues. The V segment lost 1 base and the J segment 4 bases; nucleotides outside the gene matches: 6. Written as DNA, the CDR3 is TGTGCCAGCAGCTTAGGAGCGGGAGAGTGGTACGAGCAGTACTTC. Residues: CASSLGAGEWYEQYF. The whole variable domain, remainder taken from reference TRBV11-2 and TRBJ2-7, is EAGVAQSPRYKIIEKRQSVAFWCNPISGHATLYWYQQILGQGPKLLIQFQNNGVVDDSQLPKDRFSAERLKGVDSTLKIQPAKLEDSAVYLCASSLGAGEWYEQYFGPGTRLTVT.

The chain carries TRBV11-3 and TRBJ2-2; the D gene is possibly TRBD2 (5 bases). Trimming left V 4 bases short and J 4 bases short, with 10 bases between. Per the germline V gene, CDR1 is SGHNT and CDR2 is YENEEA. CDR3 length: 14 amino acids. The CDR3 sequence: CASSWWETTGELFF. CDR3 nucleotides: TGTGCCAGCAGCTGGTGGGAGACCACCGGGGAGCTGTTTTTT.

This sequence joins TRBV7-9 and TRBJ1-1; possible D gene TRBD1, 5 bases. The CDR3 contains 15 residues. The V end was cut by 1 base, the J end by 0 bases, with 9 bases between. In germline, CDR1 is SEHNR, CDR2 FQNEAQ (reference sequence). The CDR3 loop is CASSLGAGLNTEAFF. In DNA, the CDR3 is TGTGCCAGCAGCTTAGGGGCAGGGTTGAACACTGAAGCTTTCTTT.

The chain recombines TRBV2 with TRBJ2-5, with 11 bases that match TRBD2. The junction had 3 bases not matched to a gene; V was cut back by 1 base and J by 5 bases. Germline loops: CDR1 SNHLY, CDR2 FYNNEI. CDR3 size: 15 residues. CDR3 residues: CASSEGLAGGETQYF. As DNA, the CDR3 is TGTGCCAGCAGTGAAGGGTTAGCGGGAGGGGAGACCCAGTACTTC.

This clone occurred a few times. The rearrangement uses TRBV4-1 and TRBJ2-4; D may be TRBD1 (5 bases). Trimming took 0 bases from V and 6 from J, leaving 12 bases between them. The CDR3 has 15 residues. CDR1 is MGHRA, CDR2 YSYEKL, per germline. The CDR3 DNA reads as TGCGCCAGCAGCCAAGATCCAGGGTCGACAAACATTCAGTACTTC. It codes for CASSQDPGSTNIQYF.

This chain uses TRBV30 with TRBJ2-5, with TRBD2 matching 13 bases. V was clipped by 4 bases and J by 5 bases; unmatched bases: 13. CDR3 size: 17 residues. Germline assignment: CDR1 GTSNPN and CDR2 SVGIG (reference sequence). CDR3 DNA sequence: TGTGCCTGGATCCAACTAGCGGGAGGGCGGATGGATGAGACCCAGTACTTC. It codes for CAWIQLAGGRMDETQYF.

The CDR3 sequence: CASKGGDHSPLHF. The CDR3 DNA is TGTGCCAGCAAGGGAGGGGACCATTCACCCCTCCACTTT. V and J are TRBV6-5 and TRBJ1-6; tentative D call: TRBD1 (5 bases). The CDR3 sequence is 13 residues long. Trimming stripped 7 bases from V and 8 bases from J, with 12 bases between. CDR1 is MNHEY, CDR2 SVGAGI, per germline.